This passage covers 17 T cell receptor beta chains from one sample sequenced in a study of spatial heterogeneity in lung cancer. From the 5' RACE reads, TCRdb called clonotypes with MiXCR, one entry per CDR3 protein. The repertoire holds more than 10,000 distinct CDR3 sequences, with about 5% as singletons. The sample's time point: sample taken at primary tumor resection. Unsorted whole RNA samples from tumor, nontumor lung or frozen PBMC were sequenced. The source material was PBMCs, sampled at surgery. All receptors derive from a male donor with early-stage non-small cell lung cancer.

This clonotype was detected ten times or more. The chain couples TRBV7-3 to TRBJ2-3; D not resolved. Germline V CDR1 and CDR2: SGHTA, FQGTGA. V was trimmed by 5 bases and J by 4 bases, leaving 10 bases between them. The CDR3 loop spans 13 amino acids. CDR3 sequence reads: CASSPYISDTQYF. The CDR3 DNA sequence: TGTGCCAGCAGCCCCTACATTTCAGATACGCAGTATTTT.

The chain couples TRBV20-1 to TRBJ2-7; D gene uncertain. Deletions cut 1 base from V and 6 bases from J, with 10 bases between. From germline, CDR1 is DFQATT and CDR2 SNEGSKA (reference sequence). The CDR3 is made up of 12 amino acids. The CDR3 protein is CSARVLPFEQYF. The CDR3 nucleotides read TGCAGTGCTAGAGTTCTACCCTTCGAGCAGTACTTC.

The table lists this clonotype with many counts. In DNA, the CDR3 is TGTGCCAGCAGTTTGATGCGAGGCAACGGCTACACCTTC. Protein sequence: CASSLMRGNGYTF. This chain links TRBV12-3 or TRBV12-4 with TRBJ1-2; D is ambiguous. V dropped 3 bases and J dropped 8 bases, with 13 bases sitting between them. The CDR3 sequence is 13 residues long.

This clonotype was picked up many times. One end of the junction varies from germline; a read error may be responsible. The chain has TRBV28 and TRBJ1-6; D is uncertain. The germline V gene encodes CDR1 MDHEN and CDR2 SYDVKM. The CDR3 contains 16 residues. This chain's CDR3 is CASSSGKSSYNSPLHF. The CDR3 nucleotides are TGCGCCAGCAGTTCGGGGAAAAGCTCCTATAATTCACCCCTCCACTTT.

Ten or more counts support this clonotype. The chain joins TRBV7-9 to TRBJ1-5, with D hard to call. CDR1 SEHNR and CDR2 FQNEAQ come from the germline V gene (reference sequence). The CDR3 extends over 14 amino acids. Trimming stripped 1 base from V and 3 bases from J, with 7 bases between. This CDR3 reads CASSLERANQPQHF. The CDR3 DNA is TGTGCCAGCAGCTTAGAGAGGGCCAATCAGCCCCAGCATTTT. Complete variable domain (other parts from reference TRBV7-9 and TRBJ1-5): DTGVSQNPRHKITKRGQNVTFRCDPISEHNRLYWYRQTLGQGPEFLTYFQNEAQLEKSRLLSDRFSAERPKGSFSTLEIQRTEQGDSAMYLCASSLERANQPQHFGDGTRLSIL.

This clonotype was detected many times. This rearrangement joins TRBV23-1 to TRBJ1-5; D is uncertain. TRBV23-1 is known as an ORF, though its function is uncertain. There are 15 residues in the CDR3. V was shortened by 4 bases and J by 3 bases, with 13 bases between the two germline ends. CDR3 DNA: TGCGCCAGCAGTCGAATCGGGGAAAACAATCAGCCCCAGCATTTT. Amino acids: CASSRIGENNQPQHF.

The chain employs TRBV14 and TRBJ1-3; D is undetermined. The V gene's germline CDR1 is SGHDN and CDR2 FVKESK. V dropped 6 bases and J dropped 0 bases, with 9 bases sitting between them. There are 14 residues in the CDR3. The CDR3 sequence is CASSDTRSGNTIYF. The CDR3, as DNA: TGTGCCAGCAGTGACACTCGCTCTGGAAACACCATATATTTT.

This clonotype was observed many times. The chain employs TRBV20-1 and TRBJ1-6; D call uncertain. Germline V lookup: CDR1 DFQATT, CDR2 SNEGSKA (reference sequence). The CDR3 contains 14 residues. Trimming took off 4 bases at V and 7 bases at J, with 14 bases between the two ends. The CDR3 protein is CSATIGSENSPLHF. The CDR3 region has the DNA TGCAGTGCTACCATTGGGTCCGAGAATTCACCCCTCCACTTT.

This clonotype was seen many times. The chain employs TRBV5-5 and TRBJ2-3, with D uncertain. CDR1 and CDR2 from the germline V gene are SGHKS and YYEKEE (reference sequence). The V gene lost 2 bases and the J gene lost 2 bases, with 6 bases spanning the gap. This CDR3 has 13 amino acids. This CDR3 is CASSFSSTDTQYF. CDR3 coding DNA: TGTGCCAGCAGCTTTTCCTCCACAGATACGCAGTATTTT.

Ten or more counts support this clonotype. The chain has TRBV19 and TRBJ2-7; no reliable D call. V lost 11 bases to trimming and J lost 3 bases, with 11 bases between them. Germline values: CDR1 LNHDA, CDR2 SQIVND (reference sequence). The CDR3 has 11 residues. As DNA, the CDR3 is TGTGCCTGCCGGGCCGGCTACGAGCAGTACTTC. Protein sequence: CACRAGYEQYF.

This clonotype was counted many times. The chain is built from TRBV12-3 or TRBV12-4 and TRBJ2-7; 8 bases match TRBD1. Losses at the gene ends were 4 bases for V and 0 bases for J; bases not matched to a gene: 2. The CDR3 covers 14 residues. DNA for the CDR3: TGTGCCAGCAGTTGGACAGGGAGCTCCTACGAGCAGTACTTC. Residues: CASSWTGSSYEQYF.

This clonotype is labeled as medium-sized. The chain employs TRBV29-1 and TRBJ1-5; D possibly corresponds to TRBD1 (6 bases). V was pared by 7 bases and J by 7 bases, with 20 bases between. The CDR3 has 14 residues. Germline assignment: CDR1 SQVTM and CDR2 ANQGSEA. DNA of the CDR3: TGCAGCGCTGGGGGGGCCCAGGGAGGGCAGCCCCAGCATTTT. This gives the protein CSAGGAQGGQPQHF.

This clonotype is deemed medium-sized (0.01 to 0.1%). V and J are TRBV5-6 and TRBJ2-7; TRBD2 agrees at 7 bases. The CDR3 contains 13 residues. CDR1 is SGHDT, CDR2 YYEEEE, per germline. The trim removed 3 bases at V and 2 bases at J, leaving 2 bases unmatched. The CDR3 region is CASSSSGTYEQYF. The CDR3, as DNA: TGTGCCAGCAGCTCCAGCGGGACCTACGAGCAGTACTTC.

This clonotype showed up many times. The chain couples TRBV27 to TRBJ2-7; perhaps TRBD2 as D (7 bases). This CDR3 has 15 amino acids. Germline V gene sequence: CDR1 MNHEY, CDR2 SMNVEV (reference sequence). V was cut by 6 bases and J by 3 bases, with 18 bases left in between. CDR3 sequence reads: CASSKGGGPYYEQYF. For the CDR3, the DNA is TGTGCCAGCAGCAAGGGGGGGGGCCCCTACTACGAGCAGTACTTC.

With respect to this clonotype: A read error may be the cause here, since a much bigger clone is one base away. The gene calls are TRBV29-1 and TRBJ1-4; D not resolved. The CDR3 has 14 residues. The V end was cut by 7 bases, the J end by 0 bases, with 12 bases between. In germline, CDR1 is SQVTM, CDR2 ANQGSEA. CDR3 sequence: CSAGVGATNEKLFF. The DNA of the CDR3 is TGCAGCGCTGGTGTCGGTGCAACTAATGAAAAACTGTTTTTT.

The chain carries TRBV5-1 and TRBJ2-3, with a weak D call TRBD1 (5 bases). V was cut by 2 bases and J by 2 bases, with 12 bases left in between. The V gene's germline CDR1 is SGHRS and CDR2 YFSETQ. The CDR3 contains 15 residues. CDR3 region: CASSFTGRLTDTQYF. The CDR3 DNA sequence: TGCGCCAGCAGCTTTACAGGAAGGCTCACAGATACGCAGTATTTT. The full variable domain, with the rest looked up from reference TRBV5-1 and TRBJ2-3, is KAGVTQTPRYLIKTRGQQVTLSCSPISGHRSVSWYQQTPGQGLQFLFEYFSETQRNKGNFPGRFSGRQFSNSRSEMNVSTLELGDSALYLCASSFTGRLTDTQYFGPGTRLTVL.

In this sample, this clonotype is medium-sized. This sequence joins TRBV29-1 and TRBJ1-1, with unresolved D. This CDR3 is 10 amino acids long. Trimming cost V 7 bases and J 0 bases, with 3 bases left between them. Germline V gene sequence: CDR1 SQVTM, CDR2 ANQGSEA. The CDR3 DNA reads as TGCAGCGGGATGAACACTGAAGCTTTCTTT. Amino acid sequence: CSGMNTEAFF.